This T cell receptor beta chain was documented in a study of shared clonotypes between healthy human individuals. Findings and limits, study-wide: Unshared clonotypes carried lower generation probabilities than those common to all four donors.

The germline V gene has CDR1 SNHLY and CDR2 FYNNEI. The CDR3 spans 15 residues. After removal of 7 bases from V and 1 base from J, the junction contained 6 bases not matched to a gene. Regarding this clone: Antigen specificity is unknown.

Only in-frame clones appear in the TCRdb table, and some are missing; sequencing was by immunoSEQ multiplex PCR. In the table there are over 1.5 million clones, about 98% of which are singletons. The specimen sequenced was naive CD4+ T cells sorted from blood. As for subset: CD45RA+ positively selected. The clonotype originates from a man aged 25-40 years in good health. The chain combines TRBV2 with TRBJ2-2; 7 nucleotides align to TRBD1. The CDR3 is CASKAGTENTGELFF. The CDR3 DNA follows: TGTGCCAGCAAAGCCGGGACAGAGAACACCGGGGAGCTGTTTTTT.